This paragraph covers one T cell receptor beta chain sequence. A much larger clone differs by one base, so this may be a read error. The data derive from a study of Graves' ophthalmopathy and Graves' hyperthyroidism. Germline V lookup: CDR1 MGHRA, CDR2 YSYEKL. The CDR3 is 14 amino acids. TCR beta CDR3 regions were amplified from RNA transcripts. In the first round, RT-PCR was carried out with HTBI primers, and a multiplex PCR formed the second round. TCRdb re-called the multiplex PCR reads through MiXCR, storing one row per CDR3 protein. The sample has about 500,000 distinct CDR3 sequences, about 40% seen once.

The clonotype comes from an adult man with Graves' hyperthyroidism. Sequencing was done on a sample of peripheral blood or thyroid tissue (not recorded which). The chain recombines TRBV4-1 with TRBJ1-1; 7 bases agree with TRBD1. CDR3 sequence: CAGSLSQGSTEAFF. CDR3 DNA: TGCGCCGGCAGCCTATCACAGGGGAGCACTGAAGCTTTCTTT.